The entry below describes one T cell receptor beta chain. The sample originates from a study of blood T cell repertoires in COVID-19. Study at large: The samples span acute and convalescent COVID-19 from the United States, Italy and Spain. Nucleic acid was either cDNA or gDNA, and it came from T cells, B-cell-depleted T cells, or PBMCs.

Per the original methods: From reference gene primer amplification, estimates of nucleated cell counts were derived. Data came from immunoSEQ multiplex PCR; TCRdb stores just in-frame clones and leaves some out. The V and J calls and clone size were taken over from that table, and D and trimming were inferred from the DNA. In the table there are around 61,000 clones, around 92% of which are singletons. This CDR3 is built from 16 residues. Germline-derived CDR1 and CDR2 are LNHDA and SQIVND (reference sequence). V dropped 6 bases and J dropped 2; count of bases not matched to a gene: 6. The chain carries TRBV19 and TRBJ1-6, with 8 nucleotides matching TRBD1. This sequence originates from a man in his 60s with acute or convalescent COVID-19. The sequencing sample was made of peripheral blood. The DNA for the CDR3 is TGTGCCAGTAGATCCCAGGGGGCTGCCTATAATTCACCCCTCCACTTT. Protein product: CASRSQGAAYNSPLHF.